This T cell receptor beta chain was sequenced in a study of T cells in Graves' hyperthyroidism and ophthalmopathy. This CDR3 has 16 residues. Germline values: CDR1 MNHNS, CDR2 SASEGT. V trimming: 5 bases; J trimming: 5 bases; junction bases outside the gene matches: 9. Study findings and constraints: Stable hyperthyroidism was separated from ophthalmopathy by a model based on 13 V-J features.

The investigators amplified TCR beta CDR3 regions from RNA transcripts. A set of HTBI primers served as the primers for a first-round RT-PCR of the TCR CDR3. TCRdb recomputed calls from the multiplex PCR reads with MiXCR, one row per CDR3 protein. Of about 290,000 distinct CDR3 sequences listed, 13% are singletons. Hyperthyroidism was newly diagnosed in patients aged 18 to 65 (duration under 2 months). The PBMCs were taken from over 9.5 ml of fresh peripheral blood. This clonotype was recorded at least ten times. The antigen is not known. Sequenced material: blood. This receptor was obtained from a woman younger than 45 with Graves' hyperthyroidism that later progressed to Graves' ophthalmopathy. The gene calls are TRBV6-1 and TRBJ2-1, with 10 bases aligning to TRBD2. The CDR3 sequence is CASSSLAGGGDNEQFF. CDR3 sequence (DNA): TGTGCCAGCAGTTCCTTAGCGGGAGGAGGCGACAATGAGCAGTTCTTC.